The subject of this entry is one T cell receptor (beta chain). Its specificity is not known. The data were obtained in a study of post-analysis software for immune sequencing data. Whole-study results and caveats: The study found TRBV5-6, TRBV5-1 and TRBV20-1 among five or six TRBV segments more frequent in patients than controls.

Carried by the TCR beta cDNA libraries were unique molecular identifiers. TCRdb analysed the PCR reads with MiXCR anew, one entry per CDR3 protein. The profile covers roughly 430,000 distinct CDR3 sequences, with 39% appearing a single time and around 8% taken by the ten largest. The V and J ends lost 0 bases and 4 bases respectively, with 10 bases between them. The CDR3 has 13 residues. Germline CDR1 and CDR2: DFQATT and SNEGSKA (reference sequence). V gene TRBV20-1 combines with J gene TRBJ2-7; possibly TRBD1 for D (5 bases). The sequenced sample was blood. This sequence was found in a girl aged 2 to 9 with multiple sclerosis. CDR3: CSARDASGYEQYF. CDR3 nucleotides: TGCAGTGCTAGAGACGCCTCAGGGTACGAGCAGTACTTC.